This entry lists 23 T cell receptor beta chains sequenced from one sample in a study of spatial heterogeneity in lung cancer. The time point: sample taken at primary tumor resection. Sequencing covered unsorted whole RNA taken from tumor, nontumor lung or frozen PBMC. Via MiXCR, TCRdb re-called the 5' RACE reads, giving one row per CDR3 protein. The table has some 83,000 distinct CDR3 sequences, 15% to 20% seen once. Sequencing was performed on PBMCs, taken at surgery. These receptor sequences come from a male donor with early-stage non-small cell lung cancer.

This clonotype was detected ten times or more. This sequence joins TRBV10-3 and TRBJ2-2; no reliable D call. The V end lost 3 bases, the J end lost 1 base, and 3 bases lay between the germline ends. CDR1 and CDR2 from the germline V gene are ENHRY and SYGVKD. The CDR3 totals 13 residues. The chain's CDR3 is CAISDGNTGELFF. The CDR3 DNA reads as TGTGCCATCAGTGATGGGAACACCGGGGAGCTGTTTTTT.

The chain combines TRBV5-1 with TRBJ2-5, with a possible D match to TRBD2 (5 bases). This CDR3 has 14 amino acids. CDR1 is SGHRS and CDR2 is YFSETQ in the germline V gene. Trimming stripped 2 bases from V and 5 bases from J, with 13 bases between. The CDR3 reads CASSFPGSRETQYF. The DNA of the CDR3 is TGCGCCAGCAGCTTCCCGGGGTCCCGGGAGACCCAGTACTTC. The full variable domain, with the rest looked up from reference TRBV5-1 and TRBJ2-5, is KAGVTQTPRYLIKTRGQQVTLSCSPISGHRSVSWYQQTPGQGLQFLFEYFSETQRNKGNFPGRFSGRQFSNSRSEMNVSTLELGDSALYLCASSFPGSRETQYFGPGTRLLVL.

CDR3 nucleotides: TGTGCCAGCAGCCACCCCACCGGGGAGCTGTTTTTT. Translated: CASSHPTGELFF. This chain uses TRBV3-1 with TRBJ2-2; D remains unclear. The CDR3 length is 12 residues. Germline V gene sequence: CDR1 LGHDT, CDR2 YNNKEL (reference sequence). V was pared by 3 bases and J by 4 bases, with 3 bases between.

CDR3 region: CASSLNSNTEAFF. CDR3 DNA: TGTGCCAGCAGTTTAAACTCTAACACTGAAGCTTTCTTT. The chain links TRBV12-3 or TRBV12-4 to TRBJ1-1, with unresolved D. V was cut by 2 bases and J by 2 bases, with 6 bases left in between. The CDR3 spans 13 residues.

V usage is TRBV7-9 and J usage is TRBJ2-5; 7 nucleotides match TRBD2. V lost 4 bases, J lost 5 bases, and 4 bases stayed unmatched. The CDR3 loop spans 13 amino acids. Germline CDR1 and CDR2: SEHNR and FQNEAQ (reference sequence). The CDR3 sequence is CASSYGLEETQYF. Here the CDR3 DNA reads TGTGCCAGCAGCTACGGACTAGAGGAGACCCAGTACTTC.

The rearrangement links TRBV5-8 to TRBJ2-6; D is possibly TRBD1 (5 bases). V lost 0 bases, J lost 1 base, and 11 bases lay in between. There are 17 residues in the CDR3. Germline-derived CDR1 and CDR2 are SGHTS and YDEGEE. The CDR3 loop reads CASSLGQSTSGANVLTF. Here the CDR3 DNA reads TGTGCCAGCAGCTTGGGACAGAGTACTTCTGGGGCCAACGTCCTGACTTTC.

This clonotype was counted between two and nine times. The chain combines TRBV28 with TRBJ1-2; unclear D gene. The CDR3 spans 12 residues. Germline V gene data show CDR1 as MDHEN and CDR2 as SYDVKM. Trimming stripped 4 bases from V and 2 bases from J, with 5 bases between. This chain's CDR3 is CASSSDNYGYTF. The CDR3 DNA follows: TGTGCCAGCAGTTCCGACAACTATGGCTACACCTTC.

Many counts were recorded for this clonotype. V is TRBV20-1 and J is TRBJ2-2; 9 positions agree with TRBD1. Trimming removed 5 bases from V and 2 bases from J; junction bases left unmatched: 3. The CDR3 contains 14 residues. Germline V gene data show CDR1 as DFQATT and CDR2 as SNEGSKA (reference sequence). This chain's CDR3 is CSAWGQGNTGELFF. CDR3 nucleotides: TGCAGTGCTTGGGGACAGGGAAACACCGGGGAGCTGTTTTTT.

This clonotype appeared many times. The chain combines TRBV5-6 with TRBJ1-6, with 9 bases identical to TRBD1. Trimming cost V 1 base and J 4 bases; bases outside gene matches: 3. The germline gives CDR1 SGHDT, CDR2 YYEEEE. The CDR3 covers 16 residues. The CDR3, as DNA: TGTGCCAGCAGCTTGACGACAGGGGGATATAATTCACCCCTCCACTTT. The encoded protein is CASSLTTGGYNSPLHF. Looking up the rest from reference TRBV5-6 and TRBJ1-6 gives the full variable domain: DAGVTQSPTHLIKTRGQQVTLRCSPKSGHDTVSWYQQALGQGPQFIFQYYEEEERQRGNFPDRFSGHQFPNYSSELNVNALLLGDSALYLCASSLTTGGYNSPLHFGNGTRLTVT.

This clonotype was counted between two and nine times. V is TRBV2 and J is TRBJ2-1, with D possibly matching TRBD2 (5 bases). The CDR3 has 14 residues. Trimming pared 3 bases from V and 12 bases from J, leaving 18 bases between. CDR1 and CDR2 (germline): SNHLY, FYNNEI. CDR3 nucleotide sequence: TGTGCCAGCAGTGAGGGAGTGGAAGCCCGGATGCAGTTCTTC. The encoded protein is CASSEGVEARMQFF.

This clonotype was found a few times. The chain links TRBV28 to TRBJ2-7, with 8 bases matching TRBD1. After removal of 6 bases from V and 6 bases from J, the junction contained 7 bases not matched to a gene. This CDR3 contains 13 residues. Germline assignment: CDR1 MDHEN and CDR2 SYDVKM. CDR3 loop: CASRPTGVGEQYF. CDR3 in DNA: TGTGCCAGCAGGCCGACAGGGGTGGGCGAGCAGTACTTC.

Only a few counts were recorded for this clonotype. This chain links TRBV29-1 with TRBJ2-2, with D possibly called TRBD1 or TRBD2 (5 bases each). Germline values: CDR1 SQVTM, CDR2 ANQGSEA. Trimming stripped 4 bases from V and 3 bases from J, with 12 bases between. This CDR3 has 14 amino acids. The CDR3 loop is CSVGQGVDTGELFF. DNA for the CDR3: TGCAGCGTTGGTCAGGGAGTGGACACCGGGGAGCTGTTTTTT.

This clonotype was seen a handful of times. The chain combines TRBV21-1 with TRBJ2-3; the DNA was not used to check the table's D call, TRBD2. TRBV21-1 is reported as a pseudogene. This CDR3 has 17 residues. The CDR3 nucleotides read TGTGCCAGCAGCAAAAGGAGCGGGGGGTCCAGCACAGATACGCAGTATTTT. This codes for CASSKRSGGSSTDTQYF.

This clonotype was seen many times. The chain is built from TRBV19 and TRBJ2-1; perhaps TRBD1 as D (5 bases). Germline-derived CDR1 and CDR2 are LNHDA and SQIVND (reference sequence). This CDR3 comprises 12 residues. The V end lost 3 bases, the J end lost 13 bases, and 13 bases lay between the germline ends. The CDR3 protein is CASSISQGPQFF. Written as DNA, the CDR3 is TGTGCCAGTAGTATCAGTCAGGGCCCCCAGTTCTTC.

As regards this clonotype: A much larger clone differs by one base, so this may be a read error. The chain uses TRBV7-6 and TRBJ2-5; a possible D gene is TRBD1 (6 bases). Germline V CDR1 and CDR2: SGHVS, FNYEAQ. The CDR3 totals 13 residues. The CDR3 loop reads CASTGVRRETRYF. The CDR3 DNA is TGTGCCAGCACAGGGGTACGTCGAGAGACCCGGTACTTC.

V usage is TRBV5-1 and J usage is TRBJ2-2; D not resolved. CDR1 is SGHRS, CDR2 YFSETQ, per germline. The CDR3 consists of 15 residues. Trimming took 0 bases from V and 0 from J, leaving 6 bases between them. The CDR3 sequence is CASSLGLTNTGELFF. CDR3 DNA: TGCGCCAGCAGCTTGGGGCTAACGAACACCGGGGAGCTGTTTTTT.

The chain employs TRBV20-1 and TRBJ2-3, with 10 bases lining up with TRBD2. The germline gives CDR1 DFQATT, CDR2 SNEGSKA (reference sequence). This CDR3 comprises 18 residues. J was trimmed by 0 bases and V by 6 bases; bases with no gene match: 15. Here the CDR3 DNA reads TGCAGTGCCGTGGACCCGTCCTCTAGCGGGAGAAGCACAGATACGCAGTATTTT. Translating it yields CSAVDPSSSGRSTDTQYF.

The table lists this clonotype with a few counts. The J gene is TRBJ2-3, the V gene TRBV12-3 or TRBV12-4, with 10 bases that match TRBD1. The CDR3 runs to 15 residues. The V segment lost 4 bases and the J segment 5 bases; nucleotides outside the gene matches: 6. The CDR3 coding sequence is TGTGCCAGCAGTTCAAGACAGGGGGCTGAAGATACGCAGTATTTT. It codes for CASSSRQGAEDTQYF.

The chain joins TRBV3-1 to TRBJ1-1, with TRBD1 matching 9 bases. The CDR3 extends over 15 amino acids. Germline CDR1 and CDR2: LGHDT and YNNKEL (reference sequence). V dropped 4 bases and J dropped 5; count of bases not matched to a gene: 8. Here the CDR3 reads CASSLYTGTGTEAFF. CDR3 bases: TGTGCCAGCAGCCTATATACCGGGACAGGGACTGAAGCTTTCTTT.

CDR3 sequence reads: CASSLGDGPNNYGYTF. CDR3 nucleotide sequence: TGCGCCAGCAGCTTAGGAGACGGACCCAATAACTATGGCTACACCTTC. This sequence joins TRBV5-1 and TRBJ1-2; D remains unclear. CDR3 size: 16 residues. V lost 2 bases and J lost 1, with 15 bases in between. CDR1 SGHRS and CDR2 YFSETQ come from the germline V gene.

V and J are TRBV29-1 and TRBJ2-4; a weak D match, TRBD1 (6 bases). The germline V and J ends were trimmed by 4 bases and 3 bases, with 7 bases remaining between them. The germline gives CDR1 SQVTM, CDR2 ANQGSEA. The CDR3 covers 12 residues. CDR3: CSVGTDKNIQYF. Here the CDR3 DNA reads TGCAGCGTTGGGACAGACAAAAACATTCAGTACTTC.

This CDR3 reads CASSPVANRDQPQHF. As DNA, the CDR3 is TGTGCCAGCAGCCCCGTAGCCAACAGAGATCAGCCCCAGCATTTT. The chain is built from TRBV7-2 and TRBJ1-5; D not resolved. V was shortened by 5 bases and J by 5 bases, with 16 bases between the two germline ends. The CDR3 is made up of 15 amino acids. The germline V gene encodes CDR1 SGHTA and CDR2 FQGNSA.

This clonotype appeared many times. The V gene is TRBV18, the J gene TRBJ2-1, with D possibly called TRBD1 or TRBD2 (5 bases each). Germline V gene sequence: CDR1 KGHSH, CDR2 LQKENI. The V end lost 0 bases, the J end lost 9 bases, and 9 bases lay between the germline ends. The length of the CDR3 is 13 residues. CDR3 protein: CASSPPGGGEQFF. CDR3 DNA sequence: TGTGCCAGCTCACCACCTGGGGGTGGTGAGCAGTTCTTC.